This TCR beta chain derives from a study of blood T cell repertoires in COVID-19. Study-level background: Whether acute or convalescent, the COVID-19 samples came from the United States, Italy and Spain. Nucleic acid was either cDNA or gDNA, and it came from T cells, B-cell-depleted T cells, or PBMCs.

In regard to this clone: Within the sample, other DNA sequences also encode this same CDR3.

In the original analysis: Nucleated cell counts were estimated from reference gene primer amplification. Profiled with immunoSEQ multiplex PCR; TCRdb holds only in-frame clones, not every one. The V and J calls and clone size are taken from that table; D and trimming were inferred from the DNA. The sample records 140,000 or so clones, over 75% being singletons. Germline V gene lookup returns CDR1 KGHSH and CDR2 LQKENI. CDR3 size: 12 residues. Trimming shortened V by 2 bases and J by 5 bases, and 4 bases separated the two germline ends. The chain recombines TRBV18 with TRBJ2-1; D gene ambiguous. The TCR originated in a man in his fifties or sixties with acute or convalescent COVID-19. Sequencing was performed on peripheral blood. The CDR3 loop is CASSPTNNEQFF. CDR3 DNA: TGTGCCAGCTCACCAACAAACAATGAGCAGTTCTTC.